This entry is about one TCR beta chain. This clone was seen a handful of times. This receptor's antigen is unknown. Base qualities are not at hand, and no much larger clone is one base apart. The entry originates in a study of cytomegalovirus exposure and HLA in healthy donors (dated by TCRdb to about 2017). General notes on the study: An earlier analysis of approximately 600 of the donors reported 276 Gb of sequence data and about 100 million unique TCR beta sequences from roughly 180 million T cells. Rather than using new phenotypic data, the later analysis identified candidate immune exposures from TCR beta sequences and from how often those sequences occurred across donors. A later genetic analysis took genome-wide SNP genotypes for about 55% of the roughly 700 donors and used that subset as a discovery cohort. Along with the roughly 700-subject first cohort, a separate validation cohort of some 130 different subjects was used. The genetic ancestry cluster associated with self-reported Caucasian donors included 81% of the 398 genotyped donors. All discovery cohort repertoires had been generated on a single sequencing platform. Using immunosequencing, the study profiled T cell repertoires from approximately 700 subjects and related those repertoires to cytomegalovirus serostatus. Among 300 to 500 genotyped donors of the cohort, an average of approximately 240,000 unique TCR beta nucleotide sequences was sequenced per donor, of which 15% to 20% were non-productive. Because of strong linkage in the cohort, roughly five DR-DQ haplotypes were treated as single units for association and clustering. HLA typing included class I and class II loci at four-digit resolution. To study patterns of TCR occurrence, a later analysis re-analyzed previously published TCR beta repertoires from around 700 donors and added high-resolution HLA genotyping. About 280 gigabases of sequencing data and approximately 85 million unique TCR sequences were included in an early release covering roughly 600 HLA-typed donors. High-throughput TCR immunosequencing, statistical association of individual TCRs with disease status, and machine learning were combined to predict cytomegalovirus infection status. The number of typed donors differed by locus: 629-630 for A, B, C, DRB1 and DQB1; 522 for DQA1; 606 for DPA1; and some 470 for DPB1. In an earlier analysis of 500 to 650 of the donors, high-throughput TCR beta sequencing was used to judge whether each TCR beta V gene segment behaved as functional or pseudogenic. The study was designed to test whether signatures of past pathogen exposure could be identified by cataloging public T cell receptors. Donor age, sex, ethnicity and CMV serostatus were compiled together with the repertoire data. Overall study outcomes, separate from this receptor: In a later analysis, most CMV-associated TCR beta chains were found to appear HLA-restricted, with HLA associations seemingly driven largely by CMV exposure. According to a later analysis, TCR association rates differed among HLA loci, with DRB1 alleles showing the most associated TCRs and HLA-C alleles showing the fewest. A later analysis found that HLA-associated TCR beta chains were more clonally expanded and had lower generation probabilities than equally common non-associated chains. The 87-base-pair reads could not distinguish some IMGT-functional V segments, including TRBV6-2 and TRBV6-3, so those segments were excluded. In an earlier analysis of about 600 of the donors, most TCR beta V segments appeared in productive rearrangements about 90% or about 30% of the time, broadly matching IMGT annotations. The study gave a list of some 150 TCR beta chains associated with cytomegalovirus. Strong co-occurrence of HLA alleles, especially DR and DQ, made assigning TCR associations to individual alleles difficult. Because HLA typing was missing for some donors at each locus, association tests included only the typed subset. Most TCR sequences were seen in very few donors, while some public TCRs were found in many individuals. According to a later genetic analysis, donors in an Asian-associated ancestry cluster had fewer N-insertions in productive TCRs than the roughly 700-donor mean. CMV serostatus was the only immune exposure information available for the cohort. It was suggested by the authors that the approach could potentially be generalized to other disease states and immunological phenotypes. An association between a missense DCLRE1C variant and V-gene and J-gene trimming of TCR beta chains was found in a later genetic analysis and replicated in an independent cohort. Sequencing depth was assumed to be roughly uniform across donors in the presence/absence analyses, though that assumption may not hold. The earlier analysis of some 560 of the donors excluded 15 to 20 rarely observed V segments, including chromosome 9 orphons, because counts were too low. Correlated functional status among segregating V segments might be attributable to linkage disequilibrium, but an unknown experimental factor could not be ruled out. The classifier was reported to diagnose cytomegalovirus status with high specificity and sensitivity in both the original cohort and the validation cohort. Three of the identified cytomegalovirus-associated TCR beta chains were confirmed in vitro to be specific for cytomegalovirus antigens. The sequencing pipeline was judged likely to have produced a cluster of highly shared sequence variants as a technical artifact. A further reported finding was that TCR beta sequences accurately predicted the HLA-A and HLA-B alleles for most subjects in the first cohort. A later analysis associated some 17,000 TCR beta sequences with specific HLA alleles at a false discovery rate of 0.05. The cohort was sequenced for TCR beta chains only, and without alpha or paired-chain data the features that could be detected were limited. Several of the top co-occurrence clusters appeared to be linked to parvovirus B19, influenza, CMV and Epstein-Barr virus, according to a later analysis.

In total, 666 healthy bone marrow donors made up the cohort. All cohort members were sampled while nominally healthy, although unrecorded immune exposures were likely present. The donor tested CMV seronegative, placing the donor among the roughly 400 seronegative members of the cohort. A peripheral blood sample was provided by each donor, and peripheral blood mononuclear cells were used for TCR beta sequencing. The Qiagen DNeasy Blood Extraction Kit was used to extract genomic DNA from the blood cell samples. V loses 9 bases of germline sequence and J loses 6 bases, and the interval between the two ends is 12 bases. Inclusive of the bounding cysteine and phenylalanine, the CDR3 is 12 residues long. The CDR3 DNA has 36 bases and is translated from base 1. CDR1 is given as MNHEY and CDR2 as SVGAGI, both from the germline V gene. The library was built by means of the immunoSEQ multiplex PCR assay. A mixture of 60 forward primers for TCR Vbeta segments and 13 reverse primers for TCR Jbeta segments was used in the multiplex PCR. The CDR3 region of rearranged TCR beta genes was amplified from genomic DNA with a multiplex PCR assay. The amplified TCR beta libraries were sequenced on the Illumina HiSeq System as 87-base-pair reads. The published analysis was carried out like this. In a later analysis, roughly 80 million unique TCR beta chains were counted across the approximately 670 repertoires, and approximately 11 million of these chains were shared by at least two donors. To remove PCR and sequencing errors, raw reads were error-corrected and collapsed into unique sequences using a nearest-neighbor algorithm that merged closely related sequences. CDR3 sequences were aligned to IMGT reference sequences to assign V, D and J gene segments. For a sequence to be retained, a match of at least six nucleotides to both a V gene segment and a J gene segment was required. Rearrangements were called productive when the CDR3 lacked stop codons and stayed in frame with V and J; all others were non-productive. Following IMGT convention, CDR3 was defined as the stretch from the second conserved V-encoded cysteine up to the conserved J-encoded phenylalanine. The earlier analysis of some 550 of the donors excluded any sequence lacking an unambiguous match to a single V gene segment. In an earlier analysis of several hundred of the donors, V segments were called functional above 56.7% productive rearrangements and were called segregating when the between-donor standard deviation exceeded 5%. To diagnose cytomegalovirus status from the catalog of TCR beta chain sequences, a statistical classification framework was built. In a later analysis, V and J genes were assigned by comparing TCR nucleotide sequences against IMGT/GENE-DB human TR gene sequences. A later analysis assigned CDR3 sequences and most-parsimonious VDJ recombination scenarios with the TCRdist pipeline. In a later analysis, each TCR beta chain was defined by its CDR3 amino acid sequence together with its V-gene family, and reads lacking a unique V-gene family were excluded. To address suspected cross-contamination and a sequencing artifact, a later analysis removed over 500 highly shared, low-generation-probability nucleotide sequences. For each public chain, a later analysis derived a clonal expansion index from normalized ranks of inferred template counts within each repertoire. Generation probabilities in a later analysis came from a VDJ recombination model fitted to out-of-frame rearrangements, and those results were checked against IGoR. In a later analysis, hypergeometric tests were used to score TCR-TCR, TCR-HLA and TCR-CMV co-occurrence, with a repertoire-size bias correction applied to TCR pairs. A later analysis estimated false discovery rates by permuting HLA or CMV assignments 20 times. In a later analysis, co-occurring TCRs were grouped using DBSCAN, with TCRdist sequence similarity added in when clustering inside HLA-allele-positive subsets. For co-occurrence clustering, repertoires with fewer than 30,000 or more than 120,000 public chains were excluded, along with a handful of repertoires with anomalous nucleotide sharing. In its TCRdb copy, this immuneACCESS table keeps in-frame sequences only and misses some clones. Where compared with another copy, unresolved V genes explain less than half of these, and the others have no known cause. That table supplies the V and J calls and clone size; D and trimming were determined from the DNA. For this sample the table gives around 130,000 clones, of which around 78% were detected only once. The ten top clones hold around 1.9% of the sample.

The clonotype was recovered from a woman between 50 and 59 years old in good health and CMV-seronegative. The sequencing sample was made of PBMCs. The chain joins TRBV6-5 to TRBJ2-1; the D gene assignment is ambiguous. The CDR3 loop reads CASQNKVNEQFF. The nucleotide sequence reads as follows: TGTGCCAGTCAGAACAAAGTCAATGAGCAGTTCTTC.